A selection of T cell receptor beta chains follows, all from one sample in a study of blood T cell repertoires in COVID-19. Data came from immunoSEQ multiplex PCR; TCRdb stores just in-frame clones and leaves some out. The sample records about 18,000 clones, roughly four fifths being singletons. Sequencing input: peripheral blood. The receptors come from a man aged 40-49 years with active or convalescent COVID-19. Each CDR3 is given with its conserved first and last residue. The D gene is left open where the match is weak. Clone size is shown for a subset of rows, as once, few, many or a class of expanded clone.

>TRBV4-3|NA|TRBJ1-1|NA
CASSYGLNTEAFF
TGCGCCAGCAGCTACGGGTTGAACACTGAAGCTTTCTTT
>TRBV2|TRBD2|TRBJ2-7|few
CASAGTSGGNEQYF
TGTGCCAGCGCCGGGACTAGCGGGGGGAACGAGCAGTACTTC
>TRBV5-8|NA|TRBJ1-6|NA
CASTPRGDNSPLHF
TGTGCCAGCACCCCGCGGGGGGATAATTCACCCCTCCACTTT
>TRBV10-1|NA|TRBJ1-1|NA
CASSESPEAAEAFF
TGCGCCAGCAGTGAGTCCCCAGAAGCGGCTGAAGCTTTCTTT
>TRBV28|TRBD1|TRBJ1-4|NA
CASINGQGVLRGEKLFF
TGTGCCAGCATTAACGGACAGGGCGTTCTTCGCGGGGAAAAACTGTTTTTT
>TRBV5-4|NA|TRBJ2-1|NA
CASTEDSSSYNEQFF
TGTGCCAGCACCGAAGACAGTAGCTCCTACAATGAGCAGTTCTTC
>TRBV28|NA|TRBJ1-2|NA
CASSFRRGGGYTF
TGTGCCAGCAGTTTTCGTCGCGGGGGTGGCTACACCTTC
>TRBV5-4|NA|TRBJ1-6|few
CASSLPGTQDWSPLHF
TGTGCCAGCAGCTTACCCGGGACACAGGATTGGTCACCCCTCCACTTT
>TRBV24-1|NA|TRBJ2-1|NA
CATSGGPSSYNEQFF
TGTGCCACCAGTGGAGGCCCTAGCTCCTACAATGAGCAGTTCTTC
>TRBV6-1|NA|TRBJ1-2|once
CASSEAERQSYGYTF
TGTGCCAGCAGTGAAGCGGAACGACAATCCTATGGCTACACCTTC
>TRBV7-2|NA|TRBJ2-7|NA
CASSLGRGRYEQYF
TGTGCCAGCAGCTTAGGACGGGGTAGGTACGAGCAGTACTTC
>TRBV6-6|NA|TRBJ2-2|NA
CASIGGSLTGELFF
TGTGCCAGCATTGGAGGGAGTCTCACCGGGGAGCTGTTTTTT
>TRBV6-6|NA|TRBJ1-5|NA
CASSSERDQPQHF
TGTGCCAGCAGTTCGGAGAGAGATCAGCCCCAGCATTTT
>TRBV27|NA|TRBJ1-4|NA
CASSFAGAGEKLFF
TGTGCCAGCAGTTTTGCCGGGGCGGGGGAAAAACTGTTTTTT
>TRBV12-5|NA|TRBJ1-1|NA
CASGFTPDSEAFF
TGTGCTAGTGGTTTTACCCCGGACAGTGAAGCTTTCTTT
>TRBV19|TRBD2|TRBJ2-4|NA
CASSPLRTSGGILNIQYF
TGTGCCAGTAGTCCCCTCAGGACTAGCGGGGGGATCCTGAACATTCAGTACTTC
>TRBV7-9|NA|TRBJ2-5|once
CASSLQEGETQYF
TGTGCCAGCAGCTTACAGGAGGGAGAGACCCAGTACTTC
>TRBV5-1|TRBD2|TRBJ2-7|NA
CASSEVGVAGGYEQYF
TGCGCCAGCAGCGAAGTCGGGGTAGCGGGGGGGTACGAGCAGTACTTC
>TRBV7-9|TRBD2|TRBJ2-2|NA
CASSRTDGAGGGRAGELFF
TGTGCCAGCAGCCGGACCGACGGTGCGGGCGGGGGGCGAGCCGGGGAGCTGTTTTTT
>TRBV3-1/TRBV3-2|TRBD1|TRBJ1-6|NA
CASSSRQGNSPLHF
TGTGCCAGCAGCTCCCGACAGGGTAATTCACCCCTCCACTTT
>TRBV6-2/TRBV6-3|NA|TRBJ2-6|NA
CASSYIGGGASGANVLTF
TGTGCCAGCAGTTACATCGGAGGGGGCGCCTCTGGGGCCAACGTCCTGACTTTC
>TRBV4-2|TRBD1|TRBJ1-2|NA
CASSGDRGGYTF
TGTGCCAGCAGCGGCGACAGGGGAGGCTACACCTTC
>TRBV27|NA|TRBJ1-1|NA
CASRPTFNEITEAFF
TGTGCCAGCAGGCCCACCTTCAACGAGATCACTGAAGCTTTCTTT
>TRBV27|NA|TRBJ2-3|NA
CASSLLGDWGDTQYF
TGTGCCAGCAGTTTATTGGGGGACTGGGGAGATACGCAGTATTTT
>TRBV6-5|TRBD2|TRBJ2-2|NA
CASSYVRLAGTGELFF
TGTGCCAGCAGTTACGTCAGACTAGCGGGGACCGGGGAGCTGTTTTTT
>TRBV6-4|TRBD2|TRBJ2-3|few
CATQEGASGGPDTQYF
TGTGCCACCCAAGAGGGAGCTAGCGGGGGGCCTGATACGCAGTATTTT
>TRBV4-2|NA|TRBJ2-5|NA
CASSQDNGGEGTQYF
TGTGCCAGCAGCCAAGATAACGGCGGGGAAGGGACCCAGTACTTC
>TRBV24-1|TRBD1|TRBJ1-2|NA
CATSDPRQGSGYTF
TGTGCCACCAGTGATCCACGACAGGGCAGTGGCTACACCTTC
>TRBV12-5|NA|TRBJ1-6|NA
CASGLFHSYNSPLHF
TGTGCTAGTGGTTTGTTCCACAGCTATAATTCACCCCTCCACTTT
>TRBV11-1|NA|TRBJ1-2|NA
CASSFTGSGYTF
TGTGCCAGCAGTTTTACAGGGAGCGGCTACACCTTC
>TRBV5-1|NA|TRBJ2-3|NA
CASRGGVHTDTQYF
TGCGCCAGCAGGGGCGGGGTCCACACAGATACGCAGTATTTT
>TRBV21-1|NA|TRBJ2-7|medium-sized
CASTDDSSYEQYF
TGTGCCAGCACCGACGACAGTTCCTACGAGCAGTACTTC
>TRBV13|TRBD1|TRBJ2-7|medium-sized
CASSLAGQTYEQYF
TGTGCCAGCAGCTTAGCGGGACAGACCTACGAGCAGTACTTC